Listed below are T cell receptor beta chains from one sample, sequenced in a study of cytomegalovirus exposure and HLA in healthy donors. TCRdb's copy holds only in-frame clones and misses some; the assay was immunoSEQ multiplex PCR. This sample has 150,000 or so clones, with around three fifths found just once. The specimen was PBMCs. The receptors here all came from a young woman in good health and CMV-seropositive. CDR3s include the opening cysteine and the closing phenylalanine or tryptophan. A D gene is named only where the DNA matches it firmly. The listing skips clone size in some rows; elsewhere it reads once, few, many or a size class.

V,D,size,J,CDR3,DNA
TRBV15,NA,NA,TRBJ1-2,CATSRTRGYGYTF,TGTGCCACCAGCAGGACCAGGGGCTATGGCTACACCTTC
TRBV10-3,TRBD2,NA,TRBJ2-5,CAISPLAGGGETQYF,TGTGCCATCAGTCCTCTAGCGGGAGGGGGAGAGACCCAGTACTTC
TRBV29-1,TRBD2,NA,TRBJ2-1,CSVESGRASSYNEQFF,TGCAGCGTTGAGAGCGGGAGGGCCAGTTCCTACAATGAGCAGTTCTTC
TRBV7-2,TRBD1,NA,TRBJ2-7,CASSPTRGREYEQYF,TGTGCCAGCAGTCCAACTAGGGGGCGCGAATACGAGCAGTACTTC
TRBV4-1,NA,NA,TRBJ2-3,CASSQVRVDTQYF,TGCGCCAGCAGCCAAGTCCGCGTAGATACGCAGTATTTT
TRBV2,NA,few,TRBJ2-5,CASSAGVGGGQETQYF,TGTGCCAGCAGTGCAGGGGTTGGGGGGGGGCAAGAGACCCAGTACTTC
TRBV2,NA,few,TRBJ1-5,CASSVRGQPQHF,TGTGCCAGCAGTGTCAGGGGCCAGCCCCAGCATTTT
TRBV7-6,NA,once,TRBJ2-1,CASSFRADEQFF,TGTGCCAGCAGCTTCAGGGCAGATGAGCAGTTCTTC
TRBV5-4,NA,few,TRBJ1-2,CASSMLEGLGYTF,TGTGCCAGCTCTATGTTGGAGGGCCTGGGCTACACCTTC
TRBV5-6,TRBD1,NA,TRBJ2-1,CASSPAGGSRYNEQFF,TGTGCCAGCAGCCCTGCAGGGGGCTCCCGGTACAATGAGCAGTTCTTC
TRBV5-6,TRBD2,many,TRBJ2-3,CASSSGTSGTDTQYF,TGTGCCAGCAGCTCCGGGACTAGCGGCACAGATACGCAGTATTTT
TRBV30,NA,NA,TRBJ1-1,CAASKMNTEAFF,TGTGCCGCCAGTAAGATGAACACTGAAGCTTTCTTT
TRBV16,NA,NA,TRBJ1-4,CASSQSDTGTEKLFF,TGTGCCAGCAGCCAATCTGATACAGGGACGGAAAAACTGTTTTTT
TRBV9,TRBD2,once,TRBJ2-1,CASSVEGLAGENEQFF,TGTGCCAGCAGCGTAGAGGGATTAGCGGGAGAAAATGAGCAGTTCTTC
TRBV2,TRBD1,few,TRBJ1-2,CASRFRTGTGGGSGYTF,TGTGCCAGCAGATTCAGAACCGGGACAGGGGGCGGCTCTGGCTACACCTTC
TRBV19,TRBD1,NA,TRBJ1-2,CASQDRAIYGYTF,TGTGCCAGCCAAGACAGGGCTATCTATGGCTACACCTTC
TRBV19,NA,NA,TRBJ1-5,CASSYWGGGDQPQHF,TGTGCCAGTAGTTACTGGGGCGGGGGGGATCAGCCCCAGCATTTT
TRBV2,NA,NA,TRBJ1-2,CASTRAGTNYGYTF,TGTGCCAGCACCCGGGCGGGGACTAACTATGGCTACACCTTC
TRBV7-2,NA,NA,TRBJ2-5,CASSRKGLLVQETQYF,TGTGCCAGCAGCCGAAAGGGGCTACTCGTCCAAGAGACCCAGTACTTC
TRBV6-1,TRBD2,NA,TRBJ2-1,CASSGGSYSGDYNEQFF,TGTGCCAGCAGTGGTGGGTCATACAGCGGGGATTACAATGAGCAGTTCTTC
TRBV28,TRBD1,few,TRBJ2-7,CASSPTRGTTGGKQYF,TGTGCCAGCAGCCCGACCCGGGGAACGACAGGGGGTAAGCAGTACTTC
TRBV9,TRBD1,NA,TRBJ1-1,CASSVMTGESTEAFF,TGTGCCAGCAGCGTAATGACAGGGGAGAGCACTGAAGCTTTCTTT
TRBV10-2,TRBD1,NA,TRBJ2-1,CASTGQGTYNEQFF,TGCGCCAGCACCGGACAGGGAACCTACAATGAGCAGTTCTTC
TRBV2,TRBD1,once,TRBJ2-7,CASRREGGAGEQYF,TGTGCCAGCAGGAGGGAAGGGGGCGCGGGCGAGCAGTACTTC
TRBV5-4,NA,once,TRBJ2-2,CASTLLGANTGELFF,TGTGCCAGCACCCTTTTGGGAGCTAACACCGGGGAGCTGTTTTTT
TRBV10-3,NA,NA,TRBJ1-1,CAIRGRWADNTEAFF,TGTGCCATCAGGGGGAGGTGGGCCGATAACACTGAAGCTTTCTTT
TRBV11-3,TRBD1,once,TRBJ1-1,CASSQGATNTEAFF,TGTGCCAGCAGCCAGGGGGCCACGAACACTGAAGCTTTCTTT
TRBV7-2,TRBD2,NA,TRBJ2-7,CASKAAGGVSYEQYF,TGTGCCAGCAAGGCGGCGGGAGGGGTCTCCTACGAGCAGTACTTC
TRBV28,NA,NA,TRBJ1-1,CASSLWGTEATEAFF,TGTGCCAGCAGTTTATGGGGGACTGAGGCCACTGAAGCTTTCTTT
TRBV4-2,NA,few,TRBJ2-3,CASSPDSTLETDTQYF,TGTGCCAGCAGCCCCGACTCGACCCTTGAAACAGATACGCAGTATTTT
TRBV11-1,NA,once,TRBJ1-2,CASSQDSRFYGYTF,TGTGCCAGCAGCCAGGACAGCCGCTTCTATGGCTACACCTTC
TRBV11-2,TRBD1,NA,TRBJ2-7,CASSFGRGSREQYF,TGTGCCAGCAGCTTTGGCAGGGGGTCACGCGAGCAGTACTTC
TRBV5-1,NA,NA,TRBJ1-2,CASSFGPHYGYTF,TGCGCCAGCAGCTTTGGGCCGCACTATGGCTACACCTTC
TRBV28,TRBD1,NA,TRBJ1-6,CASRERQGAQSPLHF,TGTGCCAGCAGGGAGAGACAGGGGGCACAGTCACCCCTCCACTTT
TRBV6-1,NA,NA,TRBJ2-3,CASSELGGGGDTQYF,TGTGCCAGCAGTGAATTAGGGGGCGGGGGGGATACGCAGTATTTT
TRBV5-1,NA,NA,TRBJ2-1,CASSSVWRGGGNEQFF,TGCGCCAGCAGCTCTGTTTGGCGGGGAGGTGGGAATGAGCAGTTCTTC
TRBV4-2,NA,NA,TRBJ1-2,CASSSSRSSEGNGYTF,TGTGCCAGCAGCTCTTCGCGGTCAAGTGAGGGTAATGGCTACACCTTC
TRBV4-2,NA,NA,TRBJ1-6,CASSQVGEPLHF,TGTGCCAGCAGCCAAGTAGGGGAACCCCTCCACTTT
TRBV2,NA,once,TRBJ1-6,CASREEGNSPLHF,TGTGCCAGCAGAGAAGAGGGGAATTCACCCCTCCACTTT
TRBV7-2,TRBD1,NA,TRBJ2-2,CASSPRGRLTGELFF,TGTGCCAGCAGCCCCAGGGGGAGATTAACCGGGGAGCTGTTTTTT
TRBV29-1,NA,NA,TRBJ2-7,CSVADGSYEQYF,TGCAGCGTTGCCGACGGGTCCTACGAGCAGTACTTC
TRBV15,TRBD1,NA,TRBJ2-5,CATSIGDRVLEQYF,TGTGCCACCAGCATCGGGGACAGGGTTTTGGAGCAGTACTTC
TRBV4-1,TRBD2,once,TRBJ2-7,CASSQSGIAGSDEQYF,TGCGCCAGCAGCCAGTCAGGGATAGCGGGATCCGACGAGCAGTACTTC
TRBV7-2,NA,NA,TRBJ2-1,CASSSTSGQFF,TGTGCCAGCAGCTCAACCTCAGGGCAGTTCTTC
TRBV5-1,NA,NA,TRBJ2-3,CASSLAIGGGSRHTQYF,TGCGCCAGCAGCTTGGCCATCGGGGGTGGATCACGACATACGCAGTATTTT
TRBV20-1,TRBD1,few,TRBJ1-2,CGGTGGSGYTF,TGCGGAGGGACAGGTGGCTCGGGCTACACCTTC
TRBV5-4,NA,NA,TRBJ1-5,CASSLEGQPQHF,TGTGCCAGCAGCTTGGAGGGGCAGCCCCAGCATTTT
TRBV19,TRBD1,NA,TRBJ1-5,CASSKSSGTGYNQPQHF,TGTGCCAGTAGTAAATCGTCCGGGACAGGCTACAATCAGCCCCAGCATTTT
TRBV6-4,TRBD2,NA,TRBJ2-1,CATKREVQYNEQFF,TGTGCCACCAAGCGGGAGGTTCAGTATAATGAGCAGTTCTTC
TRBV16,TRBD1,NA,TRBJ2-5,CASIPEKQGQETQYF,TGTGCCAGCATCCCAGAAAAACAGGGGCAAGAGACCCAGTACTTC
TRBV1,NA,NA,TRBJ2-7,CTSSQAPRFWYEQYF,TGCACCAGCAGCCAGGCCCCTAGGTTCTGGTACGAGCAGTACTTC
TRBV19,NA,NA,TRBJ2-3,CASSIGLLFGSDTQYF,TGTGCCAGTAGTATCGGACTCCTTTTTGGGTCGGATACGCAGTATTTT
TRBV25-1,TRBD1,NA,TRBJ1-5,CASSGPTGGKESNQPQHF,TGTGCCAGCAGTGGTCCCACAGGGGGCAAGGAGAGCAATCAGCCCCAGCATTTT
TRBV5-1,NA,NA,TRBJ2-5,CASSLSGVVLGETQYF,TGCGCCAGCAGCTTGTCGGGAGTGGTCCTTGGTGAGACCCAGTACTTC